This TCR beta chain was sequenced for a study of T cell responses to AZD1222 COVID-19 vaccine. Across the study: The analysis combined second doses at about 4 or about 12 weeks.

Only one count was recorded for this clone. Its matching antigen is unknown. Study findings and constraints: Donors in the cohort were predominantly white British and more often female, and clonal diversity was possibly underestimated. Seropositive status at baseline applied to only five to seven AZD1222 recipients. Repertoire sampling happened only post peak T cell response.

The CDR3 consists of 12 residues. V was shortened by 4 bases and J by 6 bases, with 6 bases between the two germline ends. Per germline, CDR1 MDHEN and CDR2 SYDVKM. The assay was immunoSEQ multiplex PCR, and TCRdb's table has in-frame clones only and misses some. This table holds approximately 120,000 clones, 88% found once. The TCR originated in an adult in good health. The input for sequencing was peripheral blood, taken on day 0 of AZD1222 vaccination. The V call is TRBV28, the J call TRBJ1-4, with D unresolved. CDR3 DNA sequence: TGTGCCAGCAGTTCGGCCCATGAAAAACTGTTTTTT. Translation gives CASSSAHEKLFF.